In its sample, the clone carrying this T cell receptor (beta chain) was seen a few times. The antigen remains undetermined. The data stem from a study of T-cell memory formation after mild COVID-19. Study-level background: TCR clustering was largely donor specific.

The length of the CDR3 is 14 residues. V gave up 7 bases and J gave up 2 bases, with 12 bases separating them. Germline values: CDR1 SNHLY, CDR2 FYNNEI. TCRdb reprocessed the 5' RACE reads with MiXCR, giving one entry per CDR3 protein. The sample lists around 180,000 distinct CDR3 sequences; 15% to 20% were seen once. Findings and caveats of the study: Whether day 37 second-wave clones are SARS-CoV-2-specific was not confirmed. Cross-reactive memory appears to have joined, as suggested by some responding clones showing up in pre-infection memory. Contracting CD8+ clones were enriched in EMRA, CD4+ mainly in CM and EM.

V gene TRBV2 combines with J gene TRBJ2-1; unclear D gene. The sequencing input was PBMCs or a T cell subset sorted from them (not recorded which). The sequence was collected from an adult woman who had mild COVID-19 (a few samples of this study predate the infection). Cell type and time point are not known. The CDR3 DNA reads as TGTGCCAGCAATACCCCAGCAGCCTACAATGAGCAGTTCTTC. As protein: CASNTPAAYNEQFF.